The clone carrying this T cell receptor beta chain has at least ten counts. J lost 9 bases, V lost 5 bases, and 9 bases had no gene match. The length of the CDR3 is 14 residues. Germline V gene data show CDR1 as MNHEY and CDR2 as SMNVEV (reference sequence). This specimen belongs to a study of T cells in Graves' hyperthyroidism and ophthalmopathy. There were TCR beta CDR3 regions amplified from RNA transcripts. The study used the HTBI primer set for a first-round RT-PCR of the TCR CDR3. TCRdb called the multiplex PCR reads again in MiXCR, with one record for every CDR3 protein. The table lists fewer than 650,000 distinct CDR3 sequences, about 14% of them singletons.

The TCR comes from a woman in her thirties with Graves' hyperthyroidism that later progressed to Graves' ophthalmopathy. What was sequenced was blood. This chain uses TRBV27 with TRBJ2-1, with 8 nucleotides matching TRBD1. Here the CDR3 DNA reads TGTGCCAGCAGTGACGGACAGGGCGTCGGTGAGCAGTTCTTC. This codes for CASSDGQGVGEQFF.